This TCR beta chain emerged from a study of blood T cell repertoires in COVID-19. The wider study: Specimens from acute and convalescent COVID-19 originated in the United States, Italy and Spain.

The data were produced by immunoSEQ multiplex PCR, yet TCRdb's version contains in-frame clones alone and is incomplete. The sample has 200,000 to 250,000 clones, roughly 86% seen once. The sequenced material came from peripheral blood. The TCR comes from a woman aged 25 to 39 who had recovered from COVID-19.

DNA of the CDR3: TGTGCCAGCTCACCAACTCTCCAAGAGACCCAGTACTTC. Translating it yields CASSPTLQETQYF. The chain carries TRBV18 and TRBJ2-5; D gene unclear. Germline CDR1 and CDR2: KGHSH and LQKENI. The V end was cut by 2 bases, the J end by 1 base, with 5 bases between. This CDR3 spans 13 amino acids.